This record concerns one TCR beta chain sequence. The antigen this receptor binds is unknown. There are no base qualities to consult, and no much larger clone falls within one base. The sample comes from a study of blood T cell repertoires in COVID-19 (dated by TCRdb to the early 2020s). Describing the broader study: The collaborator samples originated in the United States, Italy and Spain and spanned the acute and convalescent phases of COVID-19. The material from the prospective study consisted of cDNA or gDNA derived from T cells, B-cell-depleted T cells, or PBMCs. Deeply sampled blood TCRbeta repertoires from subjects exposed to, actively infected with, or recovered from COVID-19 were included in the dataset. The repertoires were made available in a free public database intended to serve as a resource for research on the immune response to SARS-CoV-2. Samples came from the ongoing ImmuneRACE study (first 160 participants) plus 1,254 subjects from 6 global collaborators. A de-identified subject ID, COVID-19 status, age in years and sex were almost always included in the sample metadata. Where available, HLA class I and class II types were taken from metadata supplied by the sample provider and were not determined by assay-based typing. General conclusions and limits of the study: How much clinical and demographic metadata was included differed by source and by participant, and the metadata was provided uncurated.

Counted from cysteine to phenylalanine, this CDR3 has 15 amino acids. Solely the CDR3 DNA is kept, with 45 bases framed from the first base. The germline V gene supplies CDR1 SGHTA and CDR2 FQGTGA. V gives up 5 bases and J gives up 0 bases, and the segment between their germline ends measures 8 bases. TCRbeta CDR3 regions were amplified from genomic DNA using the immunoSEQ Assay, a bias-controlled multiplex PCR. The authors' pipeline ran thus. Within the assay, amplification of reference gene primers was used to estimate how many nucleated cells each sample contained. To quantify the absolute abundance of each unique TCRbeta CDR3 rearrangement, sequence reads were collapsed and filtered. For each sample, productive Simpson clonality was calculated as the square root of Simpson's diversity index across productive rearrangements. TCRdb carries this immuneACCESS record with in-frame sequences only. Its versions omit some clonotypes, under half of them owing to an unresolved V gene in the studies checked, with the rest unexplained. That table is the source of V, J and clone size, and D and trimming were worked out from the DNA. Recorded for this sample are about 150,000 clones; around four fifths of them occurred a single time. The top ten hold 30% to 45% of the sample.

Collaborating institutions collected whole blood in K2EDTA tubes following their own protocols. Collaborator samples were shipped for TCRbeta analysis as frozen whole blood, isolated PBMCs, or DNA extracted from either sample type. The receptor comes from a human donor in a cohort sampled during active COVID-19. The sequencing sample was made of peripheral blood. This chain is built from TRBV7-3 and TRBJ2-6; no confident D gene assignment can be made. The CDR3 protein: CASSPTPSGANVLTF. The DNA sequence reads TGTGCCAGCAGCCCAACACCCTCTGGGGCCAACGTCCTGACTTTC.